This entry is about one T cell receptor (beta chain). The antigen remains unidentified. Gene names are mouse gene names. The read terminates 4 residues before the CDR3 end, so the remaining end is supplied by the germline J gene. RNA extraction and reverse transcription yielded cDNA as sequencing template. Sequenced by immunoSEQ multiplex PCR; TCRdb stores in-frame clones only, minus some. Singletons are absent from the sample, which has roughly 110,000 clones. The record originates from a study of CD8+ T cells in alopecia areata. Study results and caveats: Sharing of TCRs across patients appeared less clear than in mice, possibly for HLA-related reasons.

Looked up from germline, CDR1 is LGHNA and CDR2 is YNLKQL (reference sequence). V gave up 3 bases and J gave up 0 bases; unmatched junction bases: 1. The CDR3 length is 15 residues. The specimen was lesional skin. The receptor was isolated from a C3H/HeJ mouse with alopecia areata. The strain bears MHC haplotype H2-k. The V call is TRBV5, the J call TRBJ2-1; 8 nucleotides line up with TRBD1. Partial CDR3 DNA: TGTGCCAGCAGCCATGGACAGGGTAACTATGCT. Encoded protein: CASSHGQGNYA. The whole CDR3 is CASSHGQGNYAEQFF.